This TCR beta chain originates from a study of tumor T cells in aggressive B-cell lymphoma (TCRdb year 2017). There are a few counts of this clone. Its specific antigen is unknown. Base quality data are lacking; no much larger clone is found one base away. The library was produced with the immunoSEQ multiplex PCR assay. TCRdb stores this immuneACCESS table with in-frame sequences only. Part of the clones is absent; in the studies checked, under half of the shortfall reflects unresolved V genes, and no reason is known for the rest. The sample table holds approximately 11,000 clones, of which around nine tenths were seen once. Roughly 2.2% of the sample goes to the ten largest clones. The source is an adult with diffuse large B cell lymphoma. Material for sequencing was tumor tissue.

CDR3 region: CASSHLSDRGMTQYF. The DNA is TGTGCCAGCAGTCACCTGTCCGACAGGGGTATGACCCAGTACTTC. The chain is encoded by TRBV28 joined to TRBJ2-5, with 8 bases aligning to TRBD1. The germline V and J ends show losses of 5 bases and 7 bases respectively, and no gene match explains 12 bases of the junction. Taken from the germline V gene, the CDR1 and CDR2 loops are MDHEN and SYDVKM. The CDR3 goes from the cysteine to the phenylalanine over 15 residues. Solely the CDR3 DNA is kept, with 45 bases framed from the first base.